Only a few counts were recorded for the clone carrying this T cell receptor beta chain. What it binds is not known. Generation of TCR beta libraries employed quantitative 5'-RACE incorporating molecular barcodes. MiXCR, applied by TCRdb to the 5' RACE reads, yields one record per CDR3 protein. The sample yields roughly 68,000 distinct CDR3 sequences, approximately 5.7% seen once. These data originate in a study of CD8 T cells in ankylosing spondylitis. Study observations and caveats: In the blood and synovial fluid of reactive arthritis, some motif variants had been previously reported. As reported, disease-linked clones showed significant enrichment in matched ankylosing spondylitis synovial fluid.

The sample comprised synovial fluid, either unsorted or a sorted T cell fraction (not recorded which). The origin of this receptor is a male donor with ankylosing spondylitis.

This CDR3 reads CASSAQDRDQETQYF. In DNA form, the CDR3 reads TGTGCCAGCAGTGCCCAGGACAGAGACCAAGAGACCCAGTACTTC. The chain combines TRBV28 with TRBJ2-5; D is possibly TRBD1 (6 bases). CDR3 length equals 15 residues. Trimming took off 5 bases at V and 0 bases at J, with 13 bases between the two ends. Germline CDR1 is MDHEN and CDR2 is SYDVKM.